The sequence of this TCR beta chain was determined in a study of OX40 agonist ivuxolimab in advanced cancers. This clone was seen a single time. Sequencing was performed with immunoSEQ multiplex PCR; in TCRdb, only in-frame clones are kept and a portion is missing. The table includes around 66,000 clones, 80% to 85% detected once. The germline V gene has CDR1 MNHEY and CDR2 SMNVEV (reference sequence). The CDR3 covers 17 residues. The junction had 10 bases not matched to a gene; V was cut back by 5 bases and J by 0 bases. The chain uses TRBV27 and TRBJ2-1; 7 bases map to TRBD1. Material: CD4+ or CD8+ T cells sorted from blood, obtained in a trial of the OX40 agonist ivuxolimab. The clonotype originates from an adult with an advanced solid tumor such as melanoma, head and neck, liver or kidney cancer. CDR3 amino acids: CASSRDSRRSSYNEQFF. The CDR3 DNA reads as TGTGCCAGCAGTCGGGACAGTCGGAGGAGCTCCTACAATGAGCAGTTCTTC.